This T cell receptor beta chain appears in the sequencing data of a study of blood T cell repertoires in COVID-19. The overall study: Samples came from the United States, Italy and Spain, spanning acute and convalescent COVID-19. PBMCs, B-cell-depleted T cells, or T cells provided the cDNA or gDNA that made up the material.

The CDR3 runs to 12 residues. V gave up 4 bases and J gave up 4 bases, with 7 bases separating them. CDR1 is LGHDT, CDR2 YNNKEL, per germline (reference sequence). Original analysis: From reference gene primer amplification, estimates of nucleated cell counts were derived. Using immunoSEQ multiplex PCR, the repertoire was profiled, and TCRdb retains in-frame clones only, with some absent. D and trimming were read from the DNA, whereas the V and J calls and clone size are those reported in that table. The sample contains tens of thousands of clones, roughly 80% of which appear only once. The chain links TRBV3-1 (or the pseudogene TRBV3-2) to TRBJ1-1; no definite D call. The sequenced sample consisted of peripheral blood. The sequence came from a woman aged 55-70 years with acute or convalescent COVID-19. The CDR3 DNA follows: TGTGCCAGCAGCCGCGCGGCCACTGAAGCTTTCTTT. Translated: CASSRAATEAFF.